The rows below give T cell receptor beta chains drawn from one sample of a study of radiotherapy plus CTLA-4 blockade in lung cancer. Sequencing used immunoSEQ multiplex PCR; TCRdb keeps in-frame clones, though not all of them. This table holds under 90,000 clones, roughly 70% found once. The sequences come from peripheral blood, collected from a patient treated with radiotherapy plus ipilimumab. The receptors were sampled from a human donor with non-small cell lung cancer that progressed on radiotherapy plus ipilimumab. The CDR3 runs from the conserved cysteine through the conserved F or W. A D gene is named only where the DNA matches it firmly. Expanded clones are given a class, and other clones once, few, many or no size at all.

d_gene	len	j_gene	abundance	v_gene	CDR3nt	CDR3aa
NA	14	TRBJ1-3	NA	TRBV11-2	TGTGCCAGCAGCTCCTCAACCTCTGGAAACACCATATATTTT	CASSSSTSGNTIYF
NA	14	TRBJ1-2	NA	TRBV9	TGTGCCAGCAGCCCTAGTCGGAACAACTATGGCTACACCTTC	CASSPSRNNYGYTF
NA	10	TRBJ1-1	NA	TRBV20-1	TGCAGTGCTAGCCAGGAGCCGGCTTTCTTT	CSASQEPAFF
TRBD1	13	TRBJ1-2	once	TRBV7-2	TGTGCCAGCAGGATACTCGACAGGGAAGGCTACACCTTC	CASRILDREGYTF
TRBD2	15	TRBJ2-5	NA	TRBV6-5	TGTGCCAGCAGTTACCCCCTGACTAGCGGGAGTACCCAGTACTTC	CASSYPLTSGSTQYF
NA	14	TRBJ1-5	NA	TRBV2	TGTGCCAGCAGTGAGGCCGGTAGCAATCAGCCCCAGCATTTT	CASSEAGSNQPQHF
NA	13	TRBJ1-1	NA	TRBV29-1	TGCAGCGTTGATCGGCAAAGGAACACTGAAGCTTTCTTT	CSVDRQRNTEAFF
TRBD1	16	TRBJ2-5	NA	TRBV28	TGTGCCAGCAGTCCCCCGACAGGGTACGACCAAGAGACCCAGTACTTC	CASSPPTGYDQETQYF
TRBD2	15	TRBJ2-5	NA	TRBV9	TGTGCCAGCAGCGTAGTAGCGGGGTTACAAGAGACCCAGTACTTC	CASSVVAGLQETQYF
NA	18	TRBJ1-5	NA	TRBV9	TGTGCCAGCAGCGTAGACCCTACTGGGGCGGACCCCAATCAGCCCCAGCATTTT	CASSVDPTGADPNQPQHF
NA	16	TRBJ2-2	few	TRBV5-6	TGTGCCAGCAGCGCCTTGGGGACCGAGAACACCGGGGAGCTGTTTTTT	CASSALGTENTGELFF
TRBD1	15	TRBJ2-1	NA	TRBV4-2	TGTGCCAGCAGCCAACAAGGACAGGGGACGGATGAGCAGTTCTTC	CASSQQGQGTDEQFF
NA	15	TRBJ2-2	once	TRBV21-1	TGTGCCAGCAGCGAAGCGGGACAGAGTGACGGGGAGCTGTTTTTT	CASSEAGQSDGELFF
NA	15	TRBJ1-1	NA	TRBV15	TGTGCCACCAGCAGGCAAACAGGGTCGGGGACTGAAGCTTTCTTT	CATSRQTGSGTEAFF
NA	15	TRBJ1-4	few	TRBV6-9	TGTGCCAGCAGTTACGAACAGGCAACTAATGAAAAACTGTTTTTT	CASSYEQATNEKLFF
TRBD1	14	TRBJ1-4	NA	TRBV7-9	TGTGCCAGCAGCCCGTCAGGGACAGGGGAAAAACTGTTTTTT	CASSPSGTGEKLFF
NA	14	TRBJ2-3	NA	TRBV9	TGTGCCAGCAGCGTAGATGTATCCACAGATACGCAGTATTTT	CASSVDVSTDTQYF
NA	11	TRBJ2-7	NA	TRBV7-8	TGTGCCAGCAGCTTAGCAGTCGAGCAGTACTTC	CASSLAVEQYF
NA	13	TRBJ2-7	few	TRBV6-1	TGTGCCAGCAGTGAAAGACCCCGCGGCGAGCAGTACTTC	CASSERPRGEQYF
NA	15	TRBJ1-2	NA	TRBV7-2	TGTGCCAGCAGCTTAGATCCAGGGTTGGGCTATGGCTACACCTTC	CASSLDPGLGYGYTF
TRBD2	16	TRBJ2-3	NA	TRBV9	TGTGCCAGCAGCGATGGACTAGCGGCCTACACAGATACGCAGTATTTT	CASSDGLAAYTDTQYF
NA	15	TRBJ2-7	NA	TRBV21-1	TGTGCCAGCACACTCAGCGGACTCTTGCCCTACGAGCAGTACTTC	CASTLSGLLPYEQYF
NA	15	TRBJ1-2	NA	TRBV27	TGTGCCAGCCGCCAGTACGGCGGACAGTCCTATGGCTACACCTTC	CASRQYGGQSYGYTF
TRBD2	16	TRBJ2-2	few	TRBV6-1	TGTGCCAGCAGTGATGTGGGGGGGAGGGTCGGACAGGAGCTGTTTTTT	CASSDVGGRVGQELFF
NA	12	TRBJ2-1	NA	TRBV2	TGTGCCAGCAGTGGCCGGGGCGGTGAGCAGTTCTTC	CASSGRGGEQFF
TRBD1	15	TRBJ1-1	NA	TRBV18	TGTGCCAGCTCACCCCGGACAGGGGGCGGGACTGAAGCTTTCTTT	CASSPRTGGGTEAFF
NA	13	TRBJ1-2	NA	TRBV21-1	TGTGCCAGCACCGCCGGGACAGTGGATGGCTACACCTTC	CASTAGTVDGYTF
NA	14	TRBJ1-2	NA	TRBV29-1	TGCAGCGTTGAAGGGGGGGGTCGAGCCTATGGCTACACCTTC	CSVEGGGRAYGYTF
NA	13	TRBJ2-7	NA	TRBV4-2	TGTGCCAGCAGCCAAGATAAAAACTACGAGCAGTACTTC	CASSQDKNYEQYF
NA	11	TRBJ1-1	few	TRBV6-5	TGTGCCAGCAGTATGGGGGCTGAAGCTTTCTTT	CASSMGAEAFF
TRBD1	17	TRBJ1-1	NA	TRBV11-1	TGTGCCAGCAGCACCGGAGGCTACAGGGGAAGGAACACTGAAGCTTTCTTT	CASSTGGYRGRNTEAFF
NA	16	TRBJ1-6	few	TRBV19	TGTGCCAGTAGTCCCCAGGGGACCCCCTCGCATTCACCCCTCCACTTT	CASSPQGTPSHSPLHF
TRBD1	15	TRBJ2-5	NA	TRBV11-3	TGTGCCAGCGCGCTGGGACAGGGGGCGGGAGAGACCCAGTACTTC	CASALGQGAGETQYF
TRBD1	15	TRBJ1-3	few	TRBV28	TGTGCCAGCAGTTCCCAGGGGGTAACAGGAAACACCATATATTTT	CASSSQGVTGNTIYF
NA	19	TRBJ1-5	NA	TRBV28	TGTGCCAGCAGTTCTTCCCTCTTTTCCGGCAGGGGAAGCAATCAGCCCCAGCATTTT	CASSSSLFSGRGSNQPQHF
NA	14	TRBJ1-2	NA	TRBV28	TGTGCCAGCAGTTCCACGGCCATTATGGGGGGCTACACCTTC	CASSSTAIMGGYTF
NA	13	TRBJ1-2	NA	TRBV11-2	TGTGCCAGCAGCTTATCAGGGAACTATGGCTACACCTTC	CASSLSGNYGYTF
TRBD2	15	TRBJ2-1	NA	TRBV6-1	TGTGCCAGCGGGGCCCTAGCGGGAGACTACAATGAGCAGTTCTTC	CASGALAGDYNEQFF
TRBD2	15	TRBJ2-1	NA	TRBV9	TGTGCCAGCAGCGTAGAAGCGGGGGTTCACAATGAGCAGTTCTTC	CASSVEAGVHNEQFF
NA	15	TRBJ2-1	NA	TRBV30	TGTGCCTGGACTGTTAGCGGTGGGCCCTACAATGAGCAGTTCTTC	CAWTVSGGPYNEQFF